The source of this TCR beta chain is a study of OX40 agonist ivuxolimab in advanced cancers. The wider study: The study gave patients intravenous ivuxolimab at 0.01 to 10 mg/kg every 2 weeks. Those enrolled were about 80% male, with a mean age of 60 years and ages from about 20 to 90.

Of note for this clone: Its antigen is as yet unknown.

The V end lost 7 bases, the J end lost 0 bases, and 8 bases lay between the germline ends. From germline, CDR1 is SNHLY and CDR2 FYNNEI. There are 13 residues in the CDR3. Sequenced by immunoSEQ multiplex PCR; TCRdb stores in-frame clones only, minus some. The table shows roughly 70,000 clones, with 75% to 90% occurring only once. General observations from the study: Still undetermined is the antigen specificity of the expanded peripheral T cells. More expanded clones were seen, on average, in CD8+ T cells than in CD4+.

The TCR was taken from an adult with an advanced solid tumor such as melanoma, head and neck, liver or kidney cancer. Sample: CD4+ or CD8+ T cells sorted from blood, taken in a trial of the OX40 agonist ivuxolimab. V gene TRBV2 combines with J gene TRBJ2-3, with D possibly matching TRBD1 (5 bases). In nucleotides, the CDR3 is TGTGCCAGCAACAGGCCTAGCACAGATACGCAGTATTTT. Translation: CASNRPSTDTQYF.